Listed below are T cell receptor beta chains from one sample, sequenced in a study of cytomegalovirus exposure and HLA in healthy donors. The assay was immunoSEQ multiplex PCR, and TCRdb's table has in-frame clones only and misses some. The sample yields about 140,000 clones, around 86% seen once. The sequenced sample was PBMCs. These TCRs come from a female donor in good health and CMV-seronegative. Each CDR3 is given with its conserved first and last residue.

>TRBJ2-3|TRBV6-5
CASSTGITDTQYF
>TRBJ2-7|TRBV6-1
CASSEVQGSSYEQYF
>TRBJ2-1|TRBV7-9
CASSSLAGGRFEFF
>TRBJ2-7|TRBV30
CAWSPLSGGYEQYF
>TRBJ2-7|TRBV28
CASEGSGSRRYEQYF
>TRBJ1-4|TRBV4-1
CASSLLPGQGTNEKLFF
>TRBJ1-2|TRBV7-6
CASSFGTGDYGYTF
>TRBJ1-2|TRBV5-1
CASSLAERTGDGYTF
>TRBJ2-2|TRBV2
CASSPPGTGELFF
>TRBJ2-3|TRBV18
CASSQDRDSLYTDTQYF
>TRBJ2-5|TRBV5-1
CASSTGRVDLQETQYF
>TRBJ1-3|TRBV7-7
CASSQDRGSSGNTIYF
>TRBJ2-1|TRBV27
CASSLRSSYNEQFF
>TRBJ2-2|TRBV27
CASSFMKREGSTGELFF
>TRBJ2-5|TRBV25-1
CASSELGSGIQETQYF
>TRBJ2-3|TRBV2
CASGELDTDTQYF
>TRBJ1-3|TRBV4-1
CASSQTQGPGNTIYF
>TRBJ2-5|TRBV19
CASSIAGGQGRETQYF
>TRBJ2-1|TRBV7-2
CASSLGPSGSNEQFF
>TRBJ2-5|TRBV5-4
CASSSQGTQETQYF
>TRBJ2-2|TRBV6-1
CATLPGAANTGELFF
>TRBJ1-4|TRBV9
CASSVGQGYEKLFF
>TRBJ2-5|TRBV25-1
CASSVGLAGSQETQYF
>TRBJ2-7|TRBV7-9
CASSPQTGAYEQYF
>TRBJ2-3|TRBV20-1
CSVQELDTQYF
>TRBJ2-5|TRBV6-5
CASSYTTGPETQYF
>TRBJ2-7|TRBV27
CASSSPYEQYF
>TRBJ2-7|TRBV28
CASSPGTGPNEQYF
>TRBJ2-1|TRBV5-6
CASTWGLAGTNEQFF
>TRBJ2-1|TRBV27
CASSLDGGLYNEQFF
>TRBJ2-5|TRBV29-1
CSVEVAGVLGTQYF
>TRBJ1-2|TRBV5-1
CASSLDALYNGYTF
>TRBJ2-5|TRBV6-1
CASRVAGGSETQYF
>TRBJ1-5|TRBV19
CASSMDRVDQPQHF
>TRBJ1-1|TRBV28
CASSTGTGMNTEAFF
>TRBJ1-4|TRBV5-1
CASSLATGAEKLFF
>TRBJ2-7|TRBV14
CASSEGLLPYEQYF
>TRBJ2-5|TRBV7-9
CASSMGDRGHQETQYF
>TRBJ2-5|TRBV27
CASSQLSRSETQYF
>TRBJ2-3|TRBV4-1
CASSLSGKLRNTQYF
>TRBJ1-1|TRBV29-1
CSDLQGRSNTEAFF
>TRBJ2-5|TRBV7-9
CASSSLRGETQYF
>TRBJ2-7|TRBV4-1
CASSQDGASGRYEQYF
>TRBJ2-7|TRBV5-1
CASSLAGGRGKGEQYF
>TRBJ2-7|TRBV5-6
CASSLGAGTSRYEQYF
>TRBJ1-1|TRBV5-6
CASSFGRDRNTEAFF
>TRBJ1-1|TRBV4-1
CASSQGAEDRNTEAFF
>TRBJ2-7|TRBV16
CASSQWGLAESYEQYF
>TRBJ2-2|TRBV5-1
CASSARQGAGTGELFF
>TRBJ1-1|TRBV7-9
CASSLARGEAFF